This entry is about one T cell receptor beta chain. This entry comes from a study of blood T cell repertoires in COVID-19. Overall study context: Italy, Spain and the United States were the sources of the convalescent and acute COVID-19 samples. Sample material is recorded as cDNA or gDNA derived from T cells, B-cell-depleted T cells, or PBMCs.

The CDR3 runs to 16 residues. V lost 5 bases, J lost 3 bases, and 8 bases stayed unmatched. CDR1 is SGHVS, CDR2 FQNEAQ, per germline. The table came from immunoSEQ multiplex PCR; TCRdb's copy has only in-frame clones and leaves some out. Altogether around 620,000 clones are present, over 80% being singletons, with the ten largest covering under 0.3%. V is TRBV7-8 and J is TRBJ2-4, with TRBD1 matching over 9 bases. The sample was peripheral blood. This clonotype originated in a woman aged 18-29 years with acute or convalescent COVID-19. In DNA, the CDR3 is TGTGCCAGCAGCACAACAACAGGGGGCGGCAAAAACATTCAGTACTTC. Translating gives CASSTTTGGGKNIQYF.